Sequencing of this T cell receptor beta chain was carried out in a study of T-cell reconstitution after alpha-beta-depleted transplantation in children. Study-wide findings and caveats: Roughly two months post-transplant, alpha-beta T cells reportedly originated from several hundred graft clones that had expanded. At one year after transplant, newly produced T cells mostly accounted for T-cell counts and diversity.

Germline V gene sequence: CDR1 SGHDT, CDR2 YYEEEE. This CDR3 region has 13 residues. The germline V and J ends were trimmed by 2 bases and 4 bases, with 9 bases remaining between them. This clonotype has just one count. Antigen unknown. TCRbeta library construction was performed incorporating unique molecular identifiers. TCRdb re-derived calls from the PCR reads in MiXCR, one entry per CDR3 protein. This repertoire shows fewer than 750,000 distinct CDR3 sequences, roughly 27% found once; its top ten account for around 36%. This sequence originates from a boy younger than two with Wiskott-Aldrich syndrome, due to receive a stem cell transplant. The source was PBMCs, collected before TCRalphabeta/CD19-depleted stem cell transplant. The genes are TRBV5-6 and TRBJ1-1; no firm D call. The CDR3 loop reads CASSFGVGTEAFF. The CDR3 DNA sequence: TGTGCCAGCAGCTTCGGAGTAGGCACTGAAGCTTTCTTT.